These 12 T cell receptor beta chains share one sample of origin, sequenced in a study of PD-L1 blockade in urothelial cancer. This table comes from immunoSEQ multiplex PCR, and its TCRdb copy is limited to in-frame clones, with some not included. Among 35,000 to 45,000 clones listed, just over 35% were seen once. Here the sequenced sample was tumor tissue, taken before atezolizumab (anti-PD-L1) treatment. These receptors all come from a man in his sixties with urothelial cancer.

This chain joins TRBV29-1 and TRBJ1-5, with D perhaps matching TRBD1 (5 bases). Trimming cost V 4 bases and J 1 base, with 11 bases left between them. Germline CDR1 and CDR2: SQVTM and ANQGSEA. The CDR3 loop spans 14 amino acids. CDR3 in amino acids: CSVVGGSSNQPQHF. As DNA, the CDR3 is TGCAGCGTTGTTGGGGGTTCCAGCAATCAGCCCCAGCATTTT.

CDR3 in DNA: TGCAGCGTTGACGGATCGGCGGGCACCGGGGAGCTGTTTTTT. It codes for CSVDGSAGTGELFF. V usage is TRBV29-1 and J usage is TRBJ2-2; tentatively, D is TRBD2 (5 bases). CDR3 length: 14 residues. Germline V gene data show CDR1 as SQVTM and CDR2 as ANQGSEA. V dropped 3 bases and J dropped 4 bases, with 12 bases sitting between them.

This clone appeared a few times. This rearrangement joins TRBV9 to TRBJ2-1; D remains ambiguous. From germline, CDR1 is SGDLS and CDR2 YYNGEE. The V end lost 2 bases, the J end lost 3 bases, and 6 bases lay between the germline ends. The CDR3 has 13 residues. The CDR3 sequence is CASSVGHYNEQFF. CDR3 sequence (DNA): TGTGCCAGCAGCGTCGGGCACTACAATGAGCAGTTCTTC.

The genes are TRBV15 and TRBJ2-3; a possible D gene is TRBD2 (6 bases). The CDR3 extends over 17 amino acids. The V gene lost 0 bases and the J gene lost 0 bases, with 13 bases spanning the gap. From germline, CDR1 is LNHNV and CDR2 YYDKDF (reference sequence). Here the CDR3 reads CATSRDLAGTSTDTQYF. DNA for the CDR3: TGTGCCACCAGCAGAGATTTAGCCGGGACTAGCACAGATACGCAGTATTTT.

This chain joins TRBV5-1 and TRBJ2-7, with 9 positions matching TRBD2. In germline, CDR1 is SGHRS, CDR2 YFSETQ. The CDR3 is made up of 14 amino acids. J gave up 4 bases and V 0 bases, and 2 bases lay outside the gene matches. The CDR3 sequence is CASSLVAGVYEQYF. For the CDR3, the DNA is TGCGCCAGCAGCTTGGTAGCGGGAGTGTACGAGCAGTACTTC.

J is TRBJ1-1 and V is TRBV19; D ambiguous. Trimming removed 5 bases at V and 3 bases at J, with 10 bases between. This CDR3 contains 13 residues. Germline lookup yields CDR1 LNHDA and CDR2 SQIVND (reference sequence). The CDR3 nucleotides read TGTGCCAGTAGTGGCCACATGGACACTGAAGCTTTCTTT. Translated, it gives CASSGHMDTEAFF.

The chain couples TRBV18 to TRBJ1-6; D may be TRBD1 (5 bases). The germline V gene has CDR1 KGHSH and CDR2 LQKENI. The CDR3 length is 18 residues. V gave up 2 bases and J gave up 7 bases, with 21 bases separating them. DNA of the CDR3: TGTGCCAGCTCACCATTCAGGGTCAGGGACTCTGGAAATTCACCCCTCCACTTT. Residues: CASSPFRVRDSGNSPLHF.

This clone was observed a few times. The CDR3 DNA is TGTGCCAGCATCGGGACAGGGGGCAACTACGAGCAGTACTTC. Protein: CASIGTGGNYEQYF. The chain has TRBV6-8 and TRBJ2-7; 12 nucleotides agree with TRBD1. The germline V gene has CDR1 MNHGY and CDR2 SAAAGT. V shed 7 bases and J 3 bases; nucleotides not matched to a gene: 4. The length of the CDR3 is 14 residues.

The CDR3 region is CASSLGQGVEQFF. Here the CDR3 DNA reads TGTGCCAGCAGCTTAGGACAGGGTGTTGAGCAGTTCTTC. This chain uses TRBV7-1 with TRBJ2-1, with TRBD1 matching over 8 bases. TRBV7-1 belongs to the ORF category, with a function that is uncertain. There are 13 residues in the CDR3. V shed 4 bases, J shed 9 bases, and the junction held 5 bases outside the gene matches.

This clone was seen only a few times. The rearrangement joins TRBV9 to TRBJ2-7; tentatively, D is TRBD2 (5 bases). Germline assignment: CDR1 SGDLS and CDR2 YYNGEE. Between the trimmed V and J ends, which lost 0 bases and 4 bases, there was a span of 8 bases. This CDR3 has 13 amino acids. CDR3 nucleotide sequence: TGTGCCAGCAGCGTAGCTACGGGGTACGAGCAGTACTTC. Encoded protein: CASSVATGYEQYF. Drawing the rest from reference TRBV9 and TRBJ2-7, the complete variable domain is DSGVTQTPKHLITATGQRVTLRCSPRSGDLSVYWYQQSLDQGLQFLIQYYNGEERAKGNILERFSAQQFPDLHSELNLSSLELGDSALYFCASSVATGYEQYFGPGTRLTVT.

This clone was seen repeatedly, ten times or more. The J gene is TRBJ1-1, the V gene TRBV11-3, with D possibly being TRBD1 (6 bases). The CDR3 consists of 16 residues. Germline V gives CDR1 SGHNT, CDR2 YENEEA. V was shortened by 2 bases and J by 1 base, with 14 bases between the two germline ends. The CDR3 DNA reads TGTGCCAGCAGCTTATTACCCCGGACAGCGAACACTGAAGCTTTCTTT. Protein product: CASSLLPRTANTEAFF.

This chain links TRBV2 with TRBJ1-6; the match to TRBD1 covers 11 bases. With V trimmed by 3 bases and J by 10 bases, 2 bases remained unmatched. The V gene's germline CDR1 is SNHLY and CDR2 FYNNEI. The CDR3 has 14 residues. CDR3 sequence reads: CASSEDRGPSPLHF. CDR3 DNA sequence: TGTGCCAGCAGTGAGGACAGGGGGCCCTCACCCCTCCACTTT.